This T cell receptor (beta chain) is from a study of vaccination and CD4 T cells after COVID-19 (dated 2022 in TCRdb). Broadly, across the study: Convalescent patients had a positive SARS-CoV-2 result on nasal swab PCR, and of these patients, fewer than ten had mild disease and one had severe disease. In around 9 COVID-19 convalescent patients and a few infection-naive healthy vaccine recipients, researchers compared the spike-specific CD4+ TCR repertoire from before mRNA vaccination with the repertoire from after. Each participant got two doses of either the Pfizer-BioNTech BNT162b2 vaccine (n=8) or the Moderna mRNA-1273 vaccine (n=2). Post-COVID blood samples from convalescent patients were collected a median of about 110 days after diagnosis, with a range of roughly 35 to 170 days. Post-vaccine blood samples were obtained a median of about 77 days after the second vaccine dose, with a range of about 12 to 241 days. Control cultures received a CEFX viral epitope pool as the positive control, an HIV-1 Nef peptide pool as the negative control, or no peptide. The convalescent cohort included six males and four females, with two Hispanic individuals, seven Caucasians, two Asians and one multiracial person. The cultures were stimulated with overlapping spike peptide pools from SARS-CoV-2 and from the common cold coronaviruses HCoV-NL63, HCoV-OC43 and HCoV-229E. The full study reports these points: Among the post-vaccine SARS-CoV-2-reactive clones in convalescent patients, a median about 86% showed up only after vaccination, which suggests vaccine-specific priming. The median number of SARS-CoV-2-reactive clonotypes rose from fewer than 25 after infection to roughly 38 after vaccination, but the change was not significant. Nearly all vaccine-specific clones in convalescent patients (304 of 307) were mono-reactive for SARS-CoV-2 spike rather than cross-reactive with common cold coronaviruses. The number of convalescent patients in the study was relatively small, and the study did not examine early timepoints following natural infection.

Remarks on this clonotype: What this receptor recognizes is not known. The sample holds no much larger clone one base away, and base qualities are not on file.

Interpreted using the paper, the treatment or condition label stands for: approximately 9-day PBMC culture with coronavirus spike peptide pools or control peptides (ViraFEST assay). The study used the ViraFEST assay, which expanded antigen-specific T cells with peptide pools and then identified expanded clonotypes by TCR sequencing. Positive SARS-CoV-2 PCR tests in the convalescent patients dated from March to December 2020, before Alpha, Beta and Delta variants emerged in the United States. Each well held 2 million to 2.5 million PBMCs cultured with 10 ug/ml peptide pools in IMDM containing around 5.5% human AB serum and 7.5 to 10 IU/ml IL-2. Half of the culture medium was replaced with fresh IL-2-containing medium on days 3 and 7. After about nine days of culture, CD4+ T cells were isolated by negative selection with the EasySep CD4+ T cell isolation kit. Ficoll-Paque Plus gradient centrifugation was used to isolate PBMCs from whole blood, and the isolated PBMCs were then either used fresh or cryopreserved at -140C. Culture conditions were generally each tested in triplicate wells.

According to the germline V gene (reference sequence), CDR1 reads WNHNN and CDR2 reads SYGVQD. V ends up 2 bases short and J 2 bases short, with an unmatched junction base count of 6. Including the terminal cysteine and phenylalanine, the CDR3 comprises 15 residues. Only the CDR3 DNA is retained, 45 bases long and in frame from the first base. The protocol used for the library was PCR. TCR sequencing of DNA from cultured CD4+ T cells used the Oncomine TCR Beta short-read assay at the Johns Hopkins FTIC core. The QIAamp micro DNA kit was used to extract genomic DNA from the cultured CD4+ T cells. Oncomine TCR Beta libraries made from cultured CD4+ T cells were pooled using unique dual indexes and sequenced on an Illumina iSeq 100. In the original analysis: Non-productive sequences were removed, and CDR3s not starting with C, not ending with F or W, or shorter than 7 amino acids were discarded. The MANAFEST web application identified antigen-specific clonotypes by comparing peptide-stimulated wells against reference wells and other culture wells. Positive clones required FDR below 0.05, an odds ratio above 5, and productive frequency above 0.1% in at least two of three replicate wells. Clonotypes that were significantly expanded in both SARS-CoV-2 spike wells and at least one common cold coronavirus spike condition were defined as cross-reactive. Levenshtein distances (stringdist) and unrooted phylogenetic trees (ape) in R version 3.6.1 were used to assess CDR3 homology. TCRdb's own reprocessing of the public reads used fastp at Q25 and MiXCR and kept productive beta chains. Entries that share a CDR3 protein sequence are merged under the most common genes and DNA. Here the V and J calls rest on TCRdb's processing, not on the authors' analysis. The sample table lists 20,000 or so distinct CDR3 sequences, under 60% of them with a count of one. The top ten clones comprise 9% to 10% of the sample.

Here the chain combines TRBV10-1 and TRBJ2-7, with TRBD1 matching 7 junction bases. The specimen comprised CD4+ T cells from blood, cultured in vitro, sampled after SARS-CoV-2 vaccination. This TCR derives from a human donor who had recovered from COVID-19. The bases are TGCGCCAGCAGTGAGACCGGGACAGCGCCCTACGAGCAGTACTTC. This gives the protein CASSETGTAPYEQYF.